These T cell receptor beta chains were read from a single sample in a study of cytomegalovirus exposure and HLA in healthy donors. Generated by immunoSEQ multiplex PCR, the TCRdb table keeps only in-frame clones and is missing some. Of 130,000 or so clones in the sample, approximately 87% were seen once. Sequencing input: PBMCs. Source of these receptors: a woman in her twenties or thirties in good health and CMV-seronegative. Each CDR3 is given with its conserved first and last residue. D genes are given only for firm matches. Size is omitted from some rows. Given values are once, few, many or a class for expanded clones.

NA	TRBD1	TRBJ1-2	TRBV7-2	TGTGCCAGCAGCCCCAGACAGGGGGCGATTTTCGGCTACACCTTC	CASSPRQGAIFGYTF
NA	TRBD1	TRBJ1-2	TRBV19	TGTGCCAGTAGTCCGCAGACAGGGGTGGGCTACACCTTC	CASSPQTGVGYTF
NA	TRBD2	TRBJ2-3	TRBV4-1	TGCGCCAGCAGCCGGATAGTAGCGGGCCTAAGCACAGATACGCAGTATTTT	CASSRIVAGLSTDTQYF
NA	TRBD2	TRBJ2-7	TRBV29-1	TGCAGCGTTGAGGGACTAGGGTTGCACGAGCAGTACTTC	CSVEGLGLHEQYF
NA	NA	TRBJ1-5	TRBV2	TGTGCCAGCAGCGCATACAGGGTGGGGAAGCAGCCCCAGCATTTT	CASSAYRVGKQPQHF
NA	NA	TRBJ1-1	TRBV18	TGTGCCAGCTCATTGACAGGTGACACTGAAGCTTTCTTT	CASSLTGDTEAFF
NA	TRBD1	TRBJ2-7	TRBV7-8	TGTGCCAGCAGCTTATCCGGTGTACAGGGGTTTAAGGGAACCTACGAGCAGTACTTC	CASSLSGVQGFKGTYEQYF
NA	NA	TRBJ2-5	TRBV5-5	TGTGCCAGCAGCTTGGCCATCCCAGAGACCCAGTACTTC	CASSLAIPETQYF
NA	NA	TRBJ2-2	TRBV13	TGTGCCAGCAGCTCCAGAGACTGGTATAACACCGGGGAGCTGTTTTTT	CASSSRDWYNTGELFF
few	NA	TRBJ2-2	TRBV28	TGTGCCAGCAGTTTCGGGGGGGAGCTGTTTTTT	CASSFGGELFF
NA	TRBD2	TRBJ2-2	TRBV15	TGTGCCACCAGCGGCTTGGGACTAGCGGGAAGGAACACCGGGGAGCTGTTTTTT	CATSGLGLAGRNTGELFF
NA	NA	TRBJ2-7	TRBV4-3	TGCGCCAGCAGCCAAGCCCGTGCGGGTTCGGACGAGCAGTACTTC	CASSQARAGSDEQYF
NA	NA	TRBJ2-7	TRBV5-5	TGTGCCAGCAGCATACATCCCCTGAACTACGAGCAGTACTTC	CASSIHPLNYEQYF
few	TRBD1	TRBJ2-6	TRBV5-6	TGTGCCAGCAGTGGACAGGGTTTGGCTGGGGCCAACGTCCTGACTTTC	CASSGQGLAGANVLTF
few	TRBD1	TRBJ1-1	TRBV10-3	TGTGCCATCAGACCGGGACAGTCCACTGAAGCTTTCTTT	CAIRPGQSTEAFF
NA	TRBD2	TRBJ2-6	TRBV18	TGTGCCAGCTCACCACCGTCCGGACTAGCGCAAATCTCTGGGGCCAACGTCCTGACTTTC	CASSPPSGLAQISGANVLTF
once	NA	TRBJ2-7	TRBV6-6	TGTGCCAGCAGCTTACTTAGGCCGGGTAGCGAGCAGTACTTC	CASSLLRPGSEQYF
few	TRBD2	TRBJ2-7	TRBV6-5	TGTGCCAGCAGTCAGACTAGCGGACCCTACGAGCAGTACTTC	CASSQTSGPYEQYF